These 3 T cell receptor beta chains originate from one sample sequenced in a study of shared clonotypes between healthy human individuals. TCRdb keeps only in-frame clones here, not all; method: immunoSEQ multiplex PCR. The sample includes about 2.1 million clones, around 93% of them seen just once. CD45RO-negative, CCR7-selected cells formed the naive CD8 fraction, which excluded terminally differentiated effector memory CD45RA+ cells. The sequencing input was naive CD8+ T cells from PBMCs. These receptors all come from a man younger than 35 in good health. Some clones in this sample may be carry-over from other donors' samples.

The gene calls are TRBV13 and TRBJ2-1; perhaps TRBD2 as D (6 bases). With 5 bases removed from V and 4 bases from J, the gap between germline ends came to 6 bases. Germline V lookup: CDR1 PRHDT, CDR2 FYEKMQ (reference sequence). CDR3 length: 12 amino acids. The CDR3 spells CASSRGYNEQFF. Here the CDR3 DNA reads TGTGCCAGCAGCCGGGGGTACAATGAGCAGTTCTTC.

This sequence joins TRBV19 and TRBJ2-7; possible D gene TRBD2, 5 bases. V gave up 1 base and J gave up 2 bases, with 12 bases separating them. This CDR3 has 15 residues. Germline loops: CDR1 LNHDA, CDR2 SQIVND (reference sequence). CDR3 protein: CASSIGSGFTYEQYF. As DNA, the CDR3 is TGTGCCAGTAGTATAGGGTCGGGGTTTACCTACGAGCAGTACTTC.

The chain has TRBV28 and TRBJ1-1, with 11 bases that match TRBD1. Germline loops: CDR1 MDHEN, CDR2 SYDVKM. This CDR3 contains 17 residues. V shed 3 bases, J shed 4 bases, and the junction held 10 bases outside the gene matches. DNA for the CDR3: TGTGCCAGCAGTTTCTCAGCGGGACAGGGGGTGATCACTGAAGCTTTCTTT. Protein sequence: CASSFSAGQGVITEAFF.